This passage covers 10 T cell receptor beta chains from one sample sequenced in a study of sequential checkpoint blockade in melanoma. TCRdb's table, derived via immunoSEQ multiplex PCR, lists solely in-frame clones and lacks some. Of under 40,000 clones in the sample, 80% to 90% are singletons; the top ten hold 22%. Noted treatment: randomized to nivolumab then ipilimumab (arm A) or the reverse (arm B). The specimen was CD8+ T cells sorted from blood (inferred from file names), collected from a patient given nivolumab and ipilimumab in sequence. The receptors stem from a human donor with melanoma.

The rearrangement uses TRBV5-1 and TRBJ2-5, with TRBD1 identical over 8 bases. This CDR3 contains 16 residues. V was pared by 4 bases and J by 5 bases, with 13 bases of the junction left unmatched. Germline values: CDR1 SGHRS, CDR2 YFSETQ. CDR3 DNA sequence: TGCGCCAGCAGCCGGAACCCTGGACAGGGTCATGAGACCCAGTACTTC. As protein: CASSRNPGQGHETQYF. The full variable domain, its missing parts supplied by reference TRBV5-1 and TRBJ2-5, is KAGVTQTPRYLIKTRGQQVTLSCSPISGHRSVSWYQQTPGQGLQFLFEYFSETQRNKGNFPGRFSGRQFSNSRSEMNVSTLELGDSALYLCASSRNPGQGHETQYFGPGTRLLVL.

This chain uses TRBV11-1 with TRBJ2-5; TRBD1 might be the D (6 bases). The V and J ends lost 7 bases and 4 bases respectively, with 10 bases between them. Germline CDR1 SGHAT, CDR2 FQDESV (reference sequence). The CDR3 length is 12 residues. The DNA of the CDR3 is TGTGCCAGCACCAACAGGGTAGAGACCCAGTACTTC. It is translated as CASTNRVETQYF. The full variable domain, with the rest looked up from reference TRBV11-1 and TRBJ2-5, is EAEVAQSPRYKITEKSQAVAFWCDPISGHATLYWYRQILGQGPELLVQFQDESVVDDSQLPKDRFSAERLKGVDSTLKIQPAELGDSAMYLCASTNRVETQYFGPGTRLLVL.

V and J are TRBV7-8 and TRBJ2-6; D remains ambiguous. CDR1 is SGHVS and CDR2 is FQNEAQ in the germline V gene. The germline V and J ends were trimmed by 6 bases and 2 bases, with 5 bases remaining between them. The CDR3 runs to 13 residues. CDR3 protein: CASSLPGANVLTF. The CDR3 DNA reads TGTGCCAGCAGTCTACCTGGGGCCAACGTCCTGACTTTC. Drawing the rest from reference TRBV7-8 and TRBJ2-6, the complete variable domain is GAGVSQSPRYKVAKRGQDVALRCDPISGHVSLFWYQQALGQGPEFLTYFQNEAQLDKSGLPSDRFFAERPEGSVSTLKIQRTQQEDSAVYLCASSLPGANVLTFGAGSRLTVL.

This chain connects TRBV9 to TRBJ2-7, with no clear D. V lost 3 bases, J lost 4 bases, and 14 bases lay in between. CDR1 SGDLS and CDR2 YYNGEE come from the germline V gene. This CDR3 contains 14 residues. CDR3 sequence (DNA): TGTGCCAGCAGCGATCAGGCAGCATCATACGAGCAGTACTTC. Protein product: CASSDQAASYEQYF.

This CDR3 reads CASSLGDSEAFF. CDR3 coding DNA: TGTGCCAGCAGCTTAGGAGATAGTGAAGCTTTCTTT. The chain has TRBV7-9 and TRBJ1-1; D gene unclear. V lost 1 base and J lost 7, with 7 bases in between. CDR1 SEHNR and CDR2 FQNEAQ come from the germline V gene (reference sequence). The CDR3 contains 12 residues.

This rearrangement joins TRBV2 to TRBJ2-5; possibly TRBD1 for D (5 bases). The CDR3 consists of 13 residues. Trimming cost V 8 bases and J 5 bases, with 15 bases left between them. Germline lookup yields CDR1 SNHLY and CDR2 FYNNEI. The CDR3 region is CASEKPGRETQYF. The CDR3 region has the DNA TGTGCCAGCGAAAAACCAGGGCGGGAGACCCAGTACTTC.

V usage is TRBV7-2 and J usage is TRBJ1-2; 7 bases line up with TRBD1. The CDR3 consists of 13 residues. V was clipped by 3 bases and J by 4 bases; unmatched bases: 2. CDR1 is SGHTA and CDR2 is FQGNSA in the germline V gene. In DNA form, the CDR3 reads TGTGCCAGCAGCTTCGGGACAGCCTATGGCTACACCTTC. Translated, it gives CASSFGTAYGYTF.

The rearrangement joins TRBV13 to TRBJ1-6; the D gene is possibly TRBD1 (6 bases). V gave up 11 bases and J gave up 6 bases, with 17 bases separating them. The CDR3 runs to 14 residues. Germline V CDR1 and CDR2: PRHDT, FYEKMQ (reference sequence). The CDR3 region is CAGHRGGGNSPLHF. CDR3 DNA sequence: TGTGCCGGGCACCGGGGGGGCGGTAATTCACCCCTCCACTTT.

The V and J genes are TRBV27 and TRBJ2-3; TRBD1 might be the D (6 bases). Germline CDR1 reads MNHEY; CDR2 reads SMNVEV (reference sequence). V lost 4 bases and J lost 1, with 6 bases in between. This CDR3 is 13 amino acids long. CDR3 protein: CASSWGRTDTQYF. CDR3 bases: TGTGCCAGCAGTTGGGGGCGCACAGATACGCAGTATTTT.

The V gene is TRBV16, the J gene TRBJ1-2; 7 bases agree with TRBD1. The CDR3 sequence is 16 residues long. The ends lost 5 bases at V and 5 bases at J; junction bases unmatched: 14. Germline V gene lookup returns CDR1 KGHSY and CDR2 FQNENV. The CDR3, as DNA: TGTGCCAGCAGCGAAAGGAAGGGGGCCAACATATATGGCTACACCTTC. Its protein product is CASSERKGANIYGYTF.